This entry is about one T cell receptor (beta chain). Authors' methods: Amplified reference gene primers provided the basis for estimating nucleated cell counts. Method: immunoSEQ multiplex PCR; TCRdb's copy keeps in-frame clones and lacks some. From that table come the V and J calls and clone size; the DNA was used to work out D and trimming. The sample includes about 50,000 clones, more than 65% of them seen just once. The data derive from a study of blood T cell repertoires in COVID-19. The germline gives CDR1 SGHTA, CDR2 FQGTGA. This CDR3 has 15 residues. V was clipped by 0 bases and J by 0 bases, with 5 bases between them.

This chain connects TRBV7-3 to TRBJ2-2; weak D call: TRBD2 (5 bases). Sample: peripheral blood. The sequence was obtained from a human donor in a cohort sampled during active COVID-19. The CDR3 loop reads CASSLTGTNTGELFF. The CDR3 DNA reads as TGTGCCAGCAGCTTAACCGGGACGAACACCGGGGAGCTGTTTTTT.